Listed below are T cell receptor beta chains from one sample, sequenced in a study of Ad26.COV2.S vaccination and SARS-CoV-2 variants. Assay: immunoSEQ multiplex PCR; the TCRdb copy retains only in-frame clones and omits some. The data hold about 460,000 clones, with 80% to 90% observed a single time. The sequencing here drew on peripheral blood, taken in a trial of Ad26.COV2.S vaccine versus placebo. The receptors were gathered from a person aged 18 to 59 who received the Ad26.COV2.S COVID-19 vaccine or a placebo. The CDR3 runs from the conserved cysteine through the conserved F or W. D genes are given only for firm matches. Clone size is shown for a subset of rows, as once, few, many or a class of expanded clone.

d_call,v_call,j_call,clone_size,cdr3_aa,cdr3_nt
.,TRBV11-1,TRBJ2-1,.,CASSPRFDSPGEQFF,TGTGCCAGCAGCCCACGTTTCGATAGTCCGGGTGAGCAGTTCTTC
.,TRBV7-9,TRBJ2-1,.,CASSLQTRGGLSYNEQFF,TGTGCCAGCAGCCTCCAGACCCGCGGGGGCTTATCCTACAATGAGCAGTTCTTC
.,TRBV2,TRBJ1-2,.,CASSDGVRANYGYTF,TGTGCCAGCAGTGACGGGGTTAGAGCGAACTATGGCTACACCTTC
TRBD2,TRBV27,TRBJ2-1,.,CASSTQRGGSYNEQFF,TGTGCCAGCAGTACCCAGCGGGGGGGCTCCTACAATGAGCAGTTCTTC
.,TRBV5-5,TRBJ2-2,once,CASSLKDRAGTGELFF,TGTGCCAGCAGCCTTAAGGACAGAGCGGGGACCGGGGAGCTGTTTTTT
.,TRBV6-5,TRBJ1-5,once,CASTPAVYSNQPQHF,TGTGCCAGCACCCCGGCCGTTTATAGCAATCAGCCCCAGCATTTT
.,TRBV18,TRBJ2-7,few,CASSLGQGLLEQYF,TGTGCCAGCTCACTTGGGCAGGGGTTGCTCGAGCAGTACTTC
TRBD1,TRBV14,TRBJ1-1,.,CASSQTGGQNTEAFF,TGTGCCAGCAGCCAAACAGGGGGACAGAACACTGAAGCTTTCTTT
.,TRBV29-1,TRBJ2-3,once,CSVDIRTRSTDTQYF,TGCAGCGTTGACATCCGGACCCGTAGCACAGATACGCAGTATTTT
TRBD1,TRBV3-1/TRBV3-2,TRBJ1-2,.,CASSHGTGINYGYTF,TGTGCCAGCAGCCATGGGACAGGGATAAACTATGGCTACACCTTC
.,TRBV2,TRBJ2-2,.,CASRPAGGSHRGELFF,TGTGCCAGCAGGCCTGCTGGGGGGTCACATAGGGGGGAGCTGTTTTTT
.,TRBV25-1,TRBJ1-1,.,CASSDGPPGTTEAFF,TGTGCCAGCAGTGATGGGCCCCCGGGAACCACTGAAGCTTTCTTT
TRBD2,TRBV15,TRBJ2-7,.,CATSRDLSGSSEQYF,TGTGCCACCAGCAGAGATCTTAGCGGGAGTAGCGAGCAGTACTTC
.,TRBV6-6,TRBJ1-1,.,CASSYRDRMGLREAFF,TGTGCCAGCAGTTACAGGGATCGGATGGGACTTCGTGAAGCTTTCTTT
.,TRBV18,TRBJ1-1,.,CASSSNTQHTEAFF,TGTGCCAGCTCATCGAACACACAGCACACTGAAGCTTTCTTT
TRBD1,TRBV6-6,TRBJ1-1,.,CATADRENTEAFF,TGTGCCACCGCGGACAGGGAGAACACTGAAGCTTTCTTT
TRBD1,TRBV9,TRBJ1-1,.,CASSPRTGGYTEAFF,TGTGCCAGCAGCCCCCGGACAGGGGGATACACTGAAGCTTTCTTT
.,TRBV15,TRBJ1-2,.,CATSLGGGYGYTF,TGTGCCACCAGTCTTGGTGGGGGCTATGGCTACACCTTC
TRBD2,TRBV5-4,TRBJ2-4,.,CASSGTSGGKNIQYF,TGTGCCAGCAGCGGAACTAGCGGTGGCAAAAACATTCAGTACTTC
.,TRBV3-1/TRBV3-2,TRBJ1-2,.,CASSPGYGYTF,TGTGCCAGCAGCCCTGGCTATGGCTACACCTTC
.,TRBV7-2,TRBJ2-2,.,CASSRSGGPNTGELFF,TGTGCCAGCAGCCGCTCTGGGGGCCCGAACACCGGGGAGCTGTTTTTT
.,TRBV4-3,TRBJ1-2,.,CASSPTGRAGDGYTF,TGCGCCAGCAGCCCGACCGGCAGGGCGGGGGATGGCTACACCTTC
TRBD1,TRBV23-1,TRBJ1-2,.,CASSHSTRDSLLNYGYTF,TGCGCCAGCAGTCACTCAACCCGGGACAGCCTTCTTAACTATGGCTACACCTTC
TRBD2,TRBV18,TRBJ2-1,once,CASSPGLAGLDEQFF,TGTGCCAGCTCACCCGGACTAGCGGGGCTCGATGAGCAGTTCTTC
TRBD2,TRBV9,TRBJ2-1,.,CASSASGLAGYNEQFF,TGTGCCAGCAGCGCCTCAGGACTAGCGGGCTACAATGAGCAGTTCTTC
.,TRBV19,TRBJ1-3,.,CASTRSGATISGNTIYF,TGTGCCAGTACCCGGTCCGGGGCCACCATCTCTGGAAACACCATATATTTT
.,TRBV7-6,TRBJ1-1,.,CASSFDGVNTEAFF,TGTGCCAGCAGCTTTGATGGGGTGAACACTGAAGCTTTCTTT
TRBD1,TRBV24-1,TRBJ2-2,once,CATSDAPTGRAGELFF,TGTGCCACCAGTGACGCCCCGACAGGGCGGGCCGGGGAGCTGTTTTTT
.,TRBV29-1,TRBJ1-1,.,CSVVPLQNTEAFF,TGCAGCGTTGTTCCCCTGCAGAACACTGAAGCTTTCTTT
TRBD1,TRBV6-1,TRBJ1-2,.,CASSEGQGVAGYTF,TGTGCCAGCAGTGAAGGACAGGGGGTTGCTGGCTACACCTTC
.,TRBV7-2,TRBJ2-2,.,CASSPGPLTGELFF,TGTGCCAGCAGCCCGGGACCACTCACCGGGGAGCTGTTTTTT
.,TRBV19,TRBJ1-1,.,CASRYLGNTEAFF,TGTGCCAGTAGATACCTTGGGAACACTGAAGCTTTCTTT
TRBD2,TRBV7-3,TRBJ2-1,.,CASSPGTSGTYNEQFF,TGTGCCAGCAGCCCCGGGACTAGCGGGACCTACAATGAGCAGTTCTTC
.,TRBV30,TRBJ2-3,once,CAWNLGGATDTQYF,TGTGCCTGGAACCTTGGGGGAGCCACAGATACGCAGTATTTT
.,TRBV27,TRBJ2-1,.,CASSPPGYSYNEQFF,TGTGCCAGCAGTCCCCCGGGCTACTCCTACAATGAGCAGTTCTTC
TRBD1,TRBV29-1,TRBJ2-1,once,CSVEKGGTGNYEQFF,TGCAGCGTTGAAAAGGGCGGGACAGGGAATTATGAGCAGTTCTTC
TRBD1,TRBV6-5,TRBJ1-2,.,CASSYWGQGRGYTF,TGTGCCAGCAGTTACTGGGGACAGGGTCGTGGCTACACCTTC
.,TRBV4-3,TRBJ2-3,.,CASSQPPTDTQYF,TGCGCCAGCAGCCAACCCCCGACAGATACGCAGTATTTT
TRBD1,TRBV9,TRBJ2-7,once,CASSVASGTGATEQYF,TGTGCCAGCAGCGTAGCCTCCGGGACAGGGGCAACCGAGCAGTACTTC
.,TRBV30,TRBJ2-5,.,CAWSSGPQGGAQYF,TGTGCCTGGAGTTCCGGGCCCCAAGGTGGGGCCCAGTACTTC
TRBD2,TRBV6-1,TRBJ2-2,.,CASSGASGRILGAGELFF,TGTGCCAGCAGTGGGGCTAGCGGGAGAATATTAGGGGCCGGGGAGCTGTTTTTT
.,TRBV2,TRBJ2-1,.,CANHRDYNEQFF,TGTGCCAACCACCGGGACTACAATGAGCAGTTCTTC
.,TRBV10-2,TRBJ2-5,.,CASSEFWDTSLRGTQYF,TGCGCCAGCAGTGAATTTTGGGACACCAGCCTCAGGGGGACCCAGTACTTC
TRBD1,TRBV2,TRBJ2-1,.,CASRDREYNEQFF,TGTGCCAGCCGGGACAGGGAGTACAATGAGCAGTTCTTC